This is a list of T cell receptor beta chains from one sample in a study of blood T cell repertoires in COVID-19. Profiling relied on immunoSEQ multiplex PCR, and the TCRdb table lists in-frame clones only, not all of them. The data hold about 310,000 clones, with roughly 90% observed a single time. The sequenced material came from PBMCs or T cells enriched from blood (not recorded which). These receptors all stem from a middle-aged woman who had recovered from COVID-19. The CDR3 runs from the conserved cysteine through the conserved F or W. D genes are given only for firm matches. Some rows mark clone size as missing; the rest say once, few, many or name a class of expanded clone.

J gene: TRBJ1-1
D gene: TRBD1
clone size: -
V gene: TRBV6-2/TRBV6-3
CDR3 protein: CASSFRTRQGGAFF
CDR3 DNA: TGTGCCAGCAGTTTCCGCACGAGACAGGGGGGCGCTTTCTTT

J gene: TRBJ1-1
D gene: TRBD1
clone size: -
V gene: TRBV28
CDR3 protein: CASSGTGYTEAFF
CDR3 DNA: TGTGCCAGCAGTGGGACAGGGTACACTGAAGCTTTCTTT

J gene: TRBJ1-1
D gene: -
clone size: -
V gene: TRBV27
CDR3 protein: CASSFRGTNTEAFF
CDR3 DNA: TGTGCCAGCAGTTTTCGGGGGACGAACACTGAAGCTTTCTTT

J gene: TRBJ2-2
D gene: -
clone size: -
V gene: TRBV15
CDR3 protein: CATSRDGLGGYTGELFF
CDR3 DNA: TGTGCCACCAGCAGAGACGGACTAGGGGGATACACCGGGGAGCTGTTTTTT

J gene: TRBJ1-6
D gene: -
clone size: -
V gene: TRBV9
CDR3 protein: CASSSGTQDSPLHF
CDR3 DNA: TGTGCCAGCAGCTCCGGGACACAGGATTCACCCCTCCACTTT

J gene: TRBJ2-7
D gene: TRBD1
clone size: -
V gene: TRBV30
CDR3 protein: CAWSAGQGAEQYF
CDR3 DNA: TGTGCCTGGAGTGCGGGACAGGGGGCCGAGCAGTACTTC

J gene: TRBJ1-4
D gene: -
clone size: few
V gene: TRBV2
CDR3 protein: CASSGGGPYEKLFF
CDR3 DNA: TGTGCCAGCAGTGGGGGGGGGCCATATGAAAAACTGTTTTTT

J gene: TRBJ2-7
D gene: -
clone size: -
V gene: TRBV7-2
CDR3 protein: CASSPASWAGEQYF
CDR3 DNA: TGTGCCAGCAGCCCAGCCTCGTGGGCCGGCGAGCAGTACTTC

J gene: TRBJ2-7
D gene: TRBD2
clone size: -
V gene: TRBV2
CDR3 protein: CAIVRASGTYEQYF
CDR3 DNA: TGTGCCATCGTGCGGGCTAGCGGGACCTACGAGCAGTACTTC

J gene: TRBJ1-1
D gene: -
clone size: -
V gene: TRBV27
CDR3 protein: CASRPQYVGGQGTEAFF
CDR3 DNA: TGTGCCAGCAGACCTCAATACGTCGGGGGGCAAGGAACTGAAGCTTTCTTT

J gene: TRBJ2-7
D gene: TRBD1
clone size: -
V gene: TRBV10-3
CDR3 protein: CAASGGGYEQYF
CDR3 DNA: TGTGCCGCGTCAGGGGGCGGGTACGAGCAGTACTTC

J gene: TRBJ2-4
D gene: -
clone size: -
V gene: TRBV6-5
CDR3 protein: CAITGFGVKNIQYF
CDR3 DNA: TGTGCCATTACGGGGTTTGGGGTCAAAAACATTCAGTACTTC

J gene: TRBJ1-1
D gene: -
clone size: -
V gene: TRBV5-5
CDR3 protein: CASKDTTNTEAFF
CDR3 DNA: TGTGCCAGCAAGGACACCACGAACACTGAAGCTTTCTTT

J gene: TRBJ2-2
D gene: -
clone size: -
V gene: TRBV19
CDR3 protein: CASSRTLNGELFF
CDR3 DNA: TGTGCCAGTAGTAGGACATTGAACGGGGAGCTGTTTTTT

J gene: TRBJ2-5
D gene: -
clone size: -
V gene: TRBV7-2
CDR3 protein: CASSPRVETQYF
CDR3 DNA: TGTGCCAGCAGCCCGCGGGTGGAGACCCAGTACTTC

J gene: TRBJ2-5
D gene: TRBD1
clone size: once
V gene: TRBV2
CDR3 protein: CASSPPPGQPYQETQYF
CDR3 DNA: TGTGCCAGCAGTCCCCCTCCGGGACAGCCCTACCAAGAGACCCAGTACTTC

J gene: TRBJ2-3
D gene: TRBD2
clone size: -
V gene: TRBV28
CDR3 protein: CASRKAGGTDTQYF
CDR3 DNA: TGTGCCAGCAGAAAGGCGGGGGGAACAGATACGCAGTATTTT

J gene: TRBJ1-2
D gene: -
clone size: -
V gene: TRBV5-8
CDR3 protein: CASSLVRSKLGYTF
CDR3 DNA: TGTGCCAGCAGCTTGGTTAGGAGTAAACTTGGCTACACCTTC

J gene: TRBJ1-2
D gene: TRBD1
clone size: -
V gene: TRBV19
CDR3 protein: CASSLRTGDYGYTF
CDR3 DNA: TGTGCCAGTAGTCTCCGGACAGGGGACTATGGCTACACCTTC

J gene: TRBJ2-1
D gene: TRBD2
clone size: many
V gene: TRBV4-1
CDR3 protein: CASSQVWDYSYNEQFF
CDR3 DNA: TGCGCCAGCAGCCAAGTTTGGGACTACTCCTACAATGAGCAGTTCTTC

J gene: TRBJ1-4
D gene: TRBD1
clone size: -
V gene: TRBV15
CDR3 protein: CATSSPGTGNEKLFF
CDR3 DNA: TGTGCCACCAGCAGCCCCGGGACAGGGAATGAAAAACTGTTTTTT

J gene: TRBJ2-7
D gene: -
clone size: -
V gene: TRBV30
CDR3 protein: CAWSWEGGGEQYF
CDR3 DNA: TGTGCCTGGAGTTGGGAAGGGGGGGGTGAGCAGTACTTC